The present entry profiles one T cell receptor beta chain with its context. Antigen unknown. The germline V gene encodes CDR1 ENHRY and CDR2 SYGVKD. The ends were cut back, 6 bases at V and 2 bases at J, with 10 bases in the middle. The length of the CDR3 is 13 residues. cDNA libraries of TCR beta carried unique molecular identifiers. T cells numbering roughly 0.85 to 11 million yielded approximately 500,000 cDNA molecules. In TCRdb, the PCR reads were re-called with MiXCR into one record per CDR3 protein. In the table there are 500,000 to 600,000 distinct CDR3 sequences, roughly 47% of which are singletons. The source of the sample is a study of post-analysis software for immune sequencing data. Study-level background: Recorded disease courses covered relapsing-remitting, secondary progressive and progressive-relapsing multiple sclerosis. Some patients had no subtype annotation.

General study results and limits: Those with multiple sclerosis, the patient group, showed significantly lower normalized Chao1 diversity than controls. Compared with controls, patients had more of roughly five TRBV segments, including TRBV5-6, TRBV5-1 and TRBV20-1.

The source material was blood. This chain uses TRBV10-3 with TRBJ1-2; D is uncertain. This clonotype originated in a girl aged 10-17 years with multiple sclerosis. Here the CDR3 DNA reads TGTGCCATCAGCCCAGAGGGAAACTATGGCTACACCTTC. It encodes CAISPEGNYGYTF.